This TCR beta chain was documented in a study of blood T cell repertoires in COVID-19. For the study at large: The United States, Italy and Spain provided the acute and convalescent COVID-19 samples.

The protocol was immunoSEQ multiplex PCR, while the TCRdb copy is restricted to in-frame clones and leaves out a portion. The table includes about 130,000 clones, roughly 84% detected once. The CDR3 covers 15 residues. Germline V gives CDR1 SGHRS, CDR2 YFSETQ. After removal of 4 bases from V and 0 bases from J, the junction contained 6 bases not matched to a gene. The receptor was isolated from an elderly woman with acute or convalescent COVID-19. Sequencing was carried out using peripheral blood. The chain couples TRBV5-1 to TRBJ2-7; the match to TRBD2 covers 8 bases. The CDR3 nucleotides read TGCGCCAGCAGCGCCATCGGGGGGGGCTCCTACGAGCAGTACTTC. This translates into CASSAIGGGSYEQYF. Using reference TRBV5-1 and TRBJ2-7 for the parts outside the CDR3, the full variable domain is KAGVTQTPRYLIKTRGQQVTLSCSPISGHRSVSWYQQTPGQGLQFLFEYFSETQRNKGNFPGRFSGRQFSNSRSEMNVSTLELGDSALYLCASSAIGGGSYEQYFGPGTRLTVT.